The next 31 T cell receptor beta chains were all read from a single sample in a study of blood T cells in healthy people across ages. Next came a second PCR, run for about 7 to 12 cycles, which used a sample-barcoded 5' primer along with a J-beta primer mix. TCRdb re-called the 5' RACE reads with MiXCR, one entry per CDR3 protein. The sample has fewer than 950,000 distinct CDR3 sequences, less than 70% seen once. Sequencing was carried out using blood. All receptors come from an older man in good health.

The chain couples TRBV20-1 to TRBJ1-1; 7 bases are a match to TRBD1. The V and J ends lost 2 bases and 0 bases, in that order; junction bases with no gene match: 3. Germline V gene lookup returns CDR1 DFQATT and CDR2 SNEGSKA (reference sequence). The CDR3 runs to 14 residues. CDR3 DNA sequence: TGCAGTGCTAGACGGGACAGCATGAACACTGAAGCTTTCTTT. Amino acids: CSARRDSMNTEAFF.

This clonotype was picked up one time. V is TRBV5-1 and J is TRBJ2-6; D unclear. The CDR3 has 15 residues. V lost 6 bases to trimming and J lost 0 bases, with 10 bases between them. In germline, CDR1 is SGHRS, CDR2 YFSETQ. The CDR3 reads CASTDGNSGANVLTF. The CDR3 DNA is TGCGCCAGCACGGACGGAAACTCTGGGGCCAACGTCCTGACTTTC.

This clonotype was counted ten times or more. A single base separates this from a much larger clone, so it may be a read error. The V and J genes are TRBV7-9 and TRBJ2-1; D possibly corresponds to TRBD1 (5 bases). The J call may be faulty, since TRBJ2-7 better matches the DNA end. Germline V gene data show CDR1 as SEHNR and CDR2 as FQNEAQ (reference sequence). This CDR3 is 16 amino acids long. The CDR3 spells CASSLIGVSSYNEQYF. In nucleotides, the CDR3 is TGTGCCAGCAGCTTAATAGGGGTAAGCTCCTACAATGAGCAGTACTTC.

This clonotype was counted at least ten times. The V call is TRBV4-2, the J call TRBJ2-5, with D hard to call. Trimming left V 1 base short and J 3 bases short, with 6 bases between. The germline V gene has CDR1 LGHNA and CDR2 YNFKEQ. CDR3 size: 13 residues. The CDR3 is CASSQARKETQYF. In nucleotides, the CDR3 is TGTGCCAGCAGCCAAGCGCGAAAAGAGACCCAGTACTTC.

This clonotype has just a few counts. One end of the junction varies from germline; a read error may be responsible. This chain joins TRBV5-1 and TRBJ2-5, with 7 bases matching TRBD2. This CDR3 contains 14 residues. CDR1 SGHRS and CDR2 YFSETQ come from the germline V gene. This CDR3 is CASSLSGAQETQYF. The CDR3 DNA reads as TGTGCCAGCAGCTTAAGCGGGGCCCAAGAGACCCAGTACTTC.

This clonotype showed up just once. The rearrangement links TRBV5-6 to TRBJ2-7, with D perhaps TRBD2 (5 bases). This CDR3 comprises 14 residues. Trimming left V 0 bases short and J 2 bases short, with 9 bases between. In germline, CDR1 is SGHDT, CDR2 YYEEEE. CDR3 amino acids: CASSLAASTYEQYF. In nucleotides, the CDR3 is TGTGCCAGCAGCTTGGCCGCTAGCACCTACGAGCAGTACTTC.

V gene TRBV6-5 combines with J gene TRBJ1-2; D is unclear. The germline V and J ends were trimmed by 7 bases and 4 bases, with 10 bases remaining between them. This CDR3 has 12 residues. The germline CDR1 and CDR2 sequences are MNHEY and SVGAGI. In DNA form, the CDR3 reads TGTGCCAGCAAAGACGAGGCCTATGGCTACACCTTC. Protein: CASKDEAYGYTF.

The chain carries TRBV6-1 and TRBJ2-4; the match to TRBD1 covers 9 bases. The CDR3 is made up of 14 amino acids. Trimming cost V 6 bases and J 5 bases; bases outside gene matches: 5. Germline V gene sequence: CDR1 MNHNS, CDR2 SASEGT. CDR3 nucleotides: TGTGCCAGCAGCTCAGGGGACAGGGAAAACATTCAGTACTTC. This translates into CASSSGDRENIQYF.

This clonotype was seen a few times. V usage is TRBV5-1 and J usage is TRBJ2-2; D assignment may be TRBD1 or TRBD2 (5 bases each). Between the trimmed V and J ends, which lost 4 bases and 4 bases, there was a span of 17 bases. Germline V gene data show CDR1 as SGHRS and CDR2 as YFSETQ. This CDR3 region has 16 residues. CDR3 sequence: CASSPPGRRSTGELFF. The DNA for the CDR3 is TGCGCCAGCAGCCCTCCAGGGAGAAGGTCCACCGGGGAGCTGTTTTTT.

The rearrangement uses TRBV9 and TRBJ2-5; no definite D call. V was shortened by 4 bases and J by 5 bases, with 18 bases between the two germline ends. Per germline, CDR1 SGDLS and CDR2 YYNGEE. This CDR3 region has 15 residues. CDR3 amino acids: CASSPLERQVETQYF. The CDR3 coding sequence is TGTGCCAGCAGCCCCCTGGAGAGGCAGGTGGAGACCCAGTACTTC. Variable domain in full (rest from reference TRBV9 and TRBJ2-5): DSGVTQTPKHLITATGQRVTLRCSPRSGDLSVYWYQQSLDQGLQFLIQYYNGEERAKGNILERFSAQQFPDLHSELNLSSLELGDSALYFCASSPLERQVETQYFGPGTRLLVL.

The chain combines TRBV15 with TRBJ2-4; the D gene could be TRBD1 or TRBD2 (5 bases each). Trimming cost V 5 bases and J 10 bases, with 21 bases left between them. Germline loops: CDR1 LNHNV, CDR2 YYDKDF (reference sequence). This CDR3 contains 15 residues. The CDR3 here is CATSLGDAGIRIQYF. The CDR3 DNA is TGTGCCACCAGCTTAGGGGACGCCGGTATTAGAATTCAGTACTTC.

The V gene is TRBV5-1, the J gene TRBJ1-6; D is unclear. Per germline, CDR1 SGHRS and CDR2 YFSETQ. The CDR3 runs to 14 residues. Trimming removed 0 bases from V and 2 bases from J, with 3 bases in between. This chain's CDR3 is CASSLVPYNSPLHF. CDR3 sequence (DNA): TGCGCCAGCAGCTTGGTACCCTATAATTCACCCCTCCACTTT.

The CDR3 nucleotides read TGCGCCAGCAGCGAGAGCCCGCAAAGATACGCGTATTTT. Translation gives CASSESPQRYAYF. The V gene is TRBV5-1, the J gene TRBJ2-3; D is undetermined. The CDR3 spans 13 residues. CDR1 is SGHRS, CDR2 YFSETQ, per germline. Trimming took off 4 bases at V and 14 bases at J, with 20 bases between the two ends.

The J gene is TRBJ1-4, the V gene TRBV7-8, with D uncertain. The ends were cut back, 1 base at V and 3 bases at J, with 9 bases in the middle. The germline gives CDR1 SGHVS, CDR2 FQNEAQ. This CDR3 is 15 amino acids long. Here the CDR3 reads CASSLGGGPNEKLFF. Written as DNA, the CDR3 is TGTGCCAGCAGCTTAGGGGGAGGGCCTAATGAAAAACTGTTTTTT.

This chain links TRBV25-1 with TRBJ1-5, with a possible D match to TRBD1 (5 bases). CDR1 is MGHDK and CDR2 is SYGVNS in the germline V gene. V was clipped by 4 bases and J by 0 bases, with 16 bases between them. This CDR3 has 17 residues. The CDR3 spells CASSGGDPIYSNQPQHF. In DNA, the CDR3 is TGTGCCAGCAGTGGGGGGGACCCTATTTATAGCAATCAGCCCCAGCATTTT.

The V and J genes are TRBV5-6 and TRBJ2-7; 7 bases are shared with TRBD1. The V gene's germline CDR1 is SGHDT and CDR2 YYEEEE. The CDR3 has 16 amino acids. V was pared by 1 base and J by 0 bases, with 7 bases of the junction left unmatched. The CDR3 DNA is TGTGCCAGCAGCTTGTGGTCCGGGACAGTCTCCTACGAGCAGTACTTC. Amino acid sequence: CASSLWSGTVSYEQYF.

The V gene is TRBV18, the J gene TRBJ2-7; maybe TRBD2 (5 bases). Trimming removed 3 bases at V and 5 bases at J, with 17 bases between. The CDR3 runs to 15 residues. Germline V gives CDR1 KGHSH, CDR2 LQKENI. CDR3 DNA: TGTGCCAGCTCACCCGGGTTTGGGAGTTCAAACGAGCAGTACTTC. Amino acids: CASSPGFGSSNEQYF.

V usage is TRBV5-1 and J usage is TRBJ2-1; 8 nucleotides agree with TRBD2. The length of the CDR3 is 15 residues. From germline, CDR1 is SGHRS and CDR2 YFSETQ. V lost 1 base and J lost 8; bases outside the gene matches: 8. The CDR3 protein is CASSLTGGHEYEQFF. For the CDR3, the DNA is TGCGCCAGCAGCTTGACGGGGGGGCACGAGTATGAGCAGTTCTTC.

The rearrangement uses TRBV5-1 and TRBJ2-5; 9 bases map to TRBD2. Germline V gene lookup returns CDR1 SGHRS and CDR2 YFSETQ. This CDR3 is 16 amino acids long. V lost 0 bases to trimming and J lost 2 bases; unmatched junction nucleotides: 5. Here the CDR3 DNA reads TGCGCCAGCAGCTTGGAGGCTAGCGGGGCACAAGAGACCCAGTACTTC. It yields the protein CASSLEASGAQETQYF.

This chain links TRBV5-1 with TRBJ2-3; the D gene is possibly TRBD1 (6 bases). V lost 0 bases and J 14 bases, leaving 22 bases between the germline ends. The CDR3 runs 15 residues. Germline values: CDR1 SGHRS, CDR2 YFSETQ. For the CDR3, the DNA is TGCGCCAGCAGCTTGGCCGGGACACAGCACAGATACGCGTATTTT. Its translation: CASSLAGTQHRYAYF.

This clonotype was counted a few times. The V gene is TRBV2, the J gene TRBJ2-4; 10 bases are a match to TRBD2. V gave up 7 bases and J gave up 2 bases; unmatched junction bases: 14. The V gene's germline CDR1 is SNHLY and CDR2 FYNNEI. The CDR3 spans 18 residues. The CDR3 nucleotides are TGTGCCAGCAATACGGAGCGGGAGGGCATGACGTCCAAAAACATTCAGTACTTC. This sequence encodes CASNTEREGMTSKNIQYF.

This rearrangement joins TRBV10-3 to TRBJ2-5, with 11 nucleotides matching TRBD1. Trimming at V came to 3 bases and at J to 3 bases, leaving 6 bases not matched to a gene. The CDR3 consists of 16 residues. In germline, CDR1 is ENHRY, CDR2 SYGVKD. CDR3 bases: TGTGCCATCAGTGACATACCGGGACAGGGGGAAGAGACCCAGTACTTC. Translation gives CAISDIPGQGEETQYF.

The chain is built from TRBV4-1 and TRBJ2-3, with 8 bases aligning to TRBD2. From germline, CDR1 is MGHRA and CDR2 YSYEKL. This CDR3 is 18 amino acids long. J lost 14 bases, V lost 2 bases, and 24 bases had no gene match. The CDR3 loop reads CASSQNPASGRPHRYAYF. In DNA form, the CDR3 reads TGCGCCAGCAGCCAAAATCCGGCCAGCGGGAGACCCCACAGATACGCGTATTTT.

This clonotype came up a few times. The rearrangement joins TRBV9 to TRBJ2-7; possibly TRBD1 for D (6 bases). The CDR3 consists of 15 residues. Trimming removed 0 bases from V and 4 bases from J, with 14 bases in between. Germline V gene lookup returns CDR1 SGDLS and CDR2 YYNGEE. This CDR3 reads CASSVGPQGIYEQYF. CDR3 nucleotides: TGTGCCAGCAGCGTAGGCCCACAGGGTATTTACGAGCAGTACTTC.

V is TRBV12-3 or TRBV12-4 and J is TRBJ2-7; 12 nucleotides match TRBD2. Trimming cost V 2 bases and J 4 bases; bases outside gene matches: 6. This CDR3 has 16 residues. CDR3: CASSLSLAGGGYEQYF. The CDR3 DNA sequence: TGTGCCAGCAGTTTATCCCTAGCGGGAGGGGGTTACGAGCAGTACTTC.

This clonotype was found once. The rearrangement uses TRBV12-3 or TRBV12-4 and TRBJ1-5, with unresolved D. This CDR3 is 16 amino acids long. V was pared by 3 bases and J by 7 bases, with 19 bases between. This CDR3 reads CASSFGLGGVQQPQHF. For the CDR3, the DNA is TGTGCCAGCAGTTTCGGCCTTGGCGGGGTTCAACAGCCCCAGCATTTT.

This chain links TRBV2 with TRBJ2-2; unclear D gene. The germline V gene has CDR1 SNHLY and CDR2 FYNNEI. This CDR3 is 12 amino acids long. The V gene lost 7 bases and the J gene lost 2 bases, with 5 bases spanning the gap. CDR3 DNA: TGTGCCAGCACCCCTAACACCGGGGAGCTGTTTTTT. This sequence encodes CASTPNTGELFF.

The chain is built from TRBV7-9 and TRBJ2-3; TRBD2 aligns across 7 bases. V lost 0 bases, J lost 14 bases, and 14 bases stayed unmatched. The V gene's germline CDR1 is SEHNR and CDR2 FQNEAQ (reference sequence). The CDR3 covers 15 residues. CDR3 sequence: CASSLAGLKAGYAYF. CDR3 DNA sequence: TGTGCCAGCAGCTTAGCAGGCTTGAAAGCGGGATACGCGTATTTT.

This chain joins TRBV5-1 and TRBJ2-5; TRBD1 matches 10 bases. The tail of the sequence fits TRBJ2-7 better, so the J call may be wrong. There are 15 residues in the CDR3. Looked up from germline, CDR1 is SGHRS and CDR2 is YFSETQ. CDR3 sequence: CASSSGTGALYEQYF. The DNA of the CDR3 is TGCGCCAGCAGCTCTGGGACAGGGGCCCTCTACGAGCAGTACTTC.

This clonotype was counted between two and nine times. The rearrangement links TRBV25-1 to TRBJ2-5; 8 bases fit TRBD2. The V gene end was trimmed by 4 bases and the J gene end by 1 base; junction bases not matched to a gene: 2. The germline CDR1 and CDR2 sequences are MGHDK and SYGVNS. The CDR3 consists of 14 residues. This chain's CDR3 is CASSGTSPQETQYF. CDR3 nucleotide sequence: TGTGCCAGCAGTGGGACTAGCCCCCAAGAGACCCAGTACTTC.

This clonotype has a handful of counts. The CDR3: CASSRVGVNEKLFF. The CDR3 nucleotides read TGTGCCAGCTCCCGGGTGGGGGTTAATGAAAAACTGTTTTTT. V usage is TRBV27 and J usage is TRBJ1-4; perhaps TRBD1 as D (5 bases). The CDR3 is 14 residues long. The V and J ends lost 8 bases and 4 bases respectively, with 14 bases between them. The V gene's germline CDR1 is MNHEY and CDR2 SMNVEV (reference sequence).